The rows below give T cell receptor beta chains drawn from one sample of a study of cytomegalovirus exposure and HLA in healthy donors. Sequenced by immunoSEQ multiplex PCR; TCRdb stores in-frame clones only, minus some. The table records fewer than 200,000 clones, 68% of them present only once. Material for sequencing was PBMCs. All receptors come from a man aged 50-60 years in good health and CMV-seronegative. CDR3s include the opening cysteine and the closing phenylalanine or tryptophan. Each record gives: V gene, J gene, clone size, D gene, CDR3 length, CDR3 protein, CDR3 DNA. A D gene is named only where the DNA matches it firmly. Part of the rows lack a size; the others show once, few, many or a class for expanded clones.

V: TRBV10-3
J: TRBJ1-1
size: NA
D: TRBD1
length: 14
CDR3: CAISEVQGTTEAFF
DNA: TGTGCCATCAGTGAGGTACAGGGGACCACTGAAGCTTTCTTT

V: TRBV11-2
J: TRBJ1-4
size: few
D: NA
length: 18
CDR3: CASSPRPGNRGTNEKLFF
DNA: TGTGCCAGCAGCCCCCGGCCGGGGAATCGTGGAACTAATGAAAAACTGTTTTTT

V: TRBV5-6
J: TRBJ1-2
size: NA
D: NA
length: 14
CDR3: CASSRGGTNYGYTF
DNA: TGTGCCAGCAGCCGGGGAGGGACTAACTATGGCTACACCTTC

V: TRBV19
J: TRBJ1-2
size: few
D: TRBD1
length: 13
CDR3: CASSLGQGEGYTF
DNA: TGTGCCAGTAGCCTGGGACAGGGGGAAGGCTACACCTTC

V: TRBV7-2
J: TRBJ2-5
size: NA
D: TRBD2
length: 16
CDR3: CASSLPKTSGGAPGYF
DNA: TGTGCCAGCAGCTTACCAAAGACTAGCGGGGGGGCCCCCGGGTACTTC

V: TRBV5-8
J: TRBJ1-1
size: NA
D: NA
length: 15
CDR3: CASSLQSGASTEAFF
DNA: TGTGCCAGCAGCTTGCAGTCAGGGGCGAGCACTGAAGCTTTCTTT

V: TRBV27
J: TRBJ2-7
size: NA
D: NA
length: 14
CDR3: CASSSQGHPYEQYF
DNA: TGTGCCAGCAGTTCGCAGGGTCACCCCTACGAGCAGTACTTC

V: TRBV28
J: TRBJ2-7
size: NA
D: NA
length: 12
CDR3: CASSLLTSEQYF
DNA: TGTGCCAGCAGTTTATTGACAAGTGAGCAGTACTTC

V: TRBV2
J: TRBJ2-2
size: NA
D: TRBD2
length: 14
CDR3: CAGKRGDYTGELFF
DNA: TGTGCCGGGAAGCGGGGGGACTACACCGGGGAGCTGTTTTTT

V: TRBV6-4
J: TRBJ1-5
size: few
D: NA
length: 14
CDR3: CASSVELSNQPQHF
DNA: TGTGCCAGCAGTGTTGAGCTTAGCAATCAGCCCCAGCATTTT

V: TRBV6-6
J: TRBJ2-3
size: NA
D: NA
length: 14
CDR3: CASIYGGRTDTQYF
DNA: TGTGCCAGCATATACGGGGGGCGGACAGATACGCAGTATTTT

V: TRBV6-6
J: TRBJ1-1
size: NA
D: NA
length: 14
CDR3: CASSAFDRYTEAFF
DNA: TGTGCCAGCAGTGCGTTCGACAGATACACTGAAGCTTTCTTT

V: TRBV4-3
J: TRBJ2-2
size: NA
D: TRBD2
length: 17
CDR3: CASSQDQRGPNTGELFF
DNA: TGCGCCAGCAGCCAAGACCAGCGGGGGCCTAACACCGGGGAGCTGTTTTTT

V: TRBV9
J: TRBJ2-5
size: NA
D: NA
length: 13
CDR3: CASSVGGLETQYF
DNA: TGTGCCAGCAGTGTGGGGGGGCTCGAGACCCAGTACTTC

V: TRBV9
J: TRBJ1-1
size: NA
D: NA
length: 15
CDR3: CASSVGSLKNTEAFF
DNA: TGTGCCAGCAGCGTAGGATCACTTAAGAACACTGAAGCTTTCTTT

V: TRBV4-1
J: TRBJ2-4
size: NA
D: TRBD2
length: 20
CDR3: CASSQEHGGGGAITKNIQYF
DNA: TGCGCCAGCAGCCAAGAGCACGGGGGCGGGGGGGCGATAACCAAAAACATTCAGTACTTC

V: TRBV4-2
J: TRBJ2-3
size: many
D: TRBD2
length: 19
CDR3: CASSQAPHRKRGAADTQYF
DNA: TGTGCCAGCAGCCAAGCCCCCCACAGAAAGCGGGGGGCCGCAGATACGCAGTATTTT

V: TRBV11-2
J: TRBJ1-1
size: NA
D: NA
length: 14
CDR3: CASSLNTGNTEAFF
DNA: TGTGCCAGCAGCCTAAATACGGGGAACACTGAAGCTTTCTTT